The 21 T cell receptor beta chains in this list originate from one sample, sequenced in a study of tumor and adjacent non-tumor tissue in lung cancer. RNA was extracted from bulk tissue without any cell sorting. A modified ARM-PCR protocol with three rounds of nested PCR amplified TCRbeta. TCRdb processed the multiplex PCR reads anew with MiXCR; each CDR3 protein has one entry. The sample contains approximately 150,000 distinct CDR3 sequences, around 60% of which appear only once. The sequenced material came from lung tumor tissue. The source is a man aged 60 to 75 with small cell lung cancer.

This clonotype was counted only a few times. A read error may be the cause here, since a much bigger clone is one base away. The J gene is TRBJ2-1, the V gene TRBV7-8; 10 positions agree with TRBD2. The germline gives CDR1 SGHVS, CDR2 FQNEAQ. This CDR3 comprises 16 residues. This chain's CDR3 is CAGSLVASGSLGGQFF. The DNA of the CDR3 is TGTGCCGGCAGCTTAGTGGCTAGCGGGAGCCTAGGGGGGCAGTTCTTC.

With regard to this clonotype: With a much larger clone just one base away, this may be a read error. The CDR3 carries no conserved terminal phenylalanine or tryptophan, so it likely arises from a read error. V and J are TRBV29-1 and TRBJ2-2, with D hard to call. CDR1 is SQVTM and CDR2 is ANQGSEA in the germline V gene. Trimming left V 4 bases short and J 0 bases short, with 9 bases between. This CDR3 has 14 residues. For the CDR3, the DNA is TGCAGCGTTGGTGCCGGGCCGAACACCGGGGAGCTGTTTTCT. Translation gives CSVGAGPNTGELFS.

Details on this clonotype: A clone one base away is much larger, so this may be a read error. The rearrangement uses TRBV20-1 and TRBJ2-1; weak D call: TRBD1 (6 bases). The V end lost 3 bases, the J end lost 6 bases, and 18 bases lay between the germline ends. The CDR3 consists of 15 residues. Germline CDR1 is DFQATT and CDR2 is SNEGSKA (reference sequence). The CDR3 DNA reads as TGCAGTGCTAGCAGGGTGGACAGTCCCGCCAATGAGCAGTTCTTC. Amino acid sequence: CSASRVDSPANEQFF.

This CDR3 reads CSLRTGGDEKLFF. The CDR3 region has the DNA TGCAGCCTTCGAACAGGGGGGGATGAAAAACTGTTTTTT. The chain joins TRBV29-1 to TRBJ1-4, with 8 bases fitting TRBD1. Germline V gene sequence: CDR1 SQVTM, CDR2 ANQGSEA. J lost 6 bases, V lost 8 bases, and 8 bases had no gene match. The CDR3 loop spans 13 amino acids.

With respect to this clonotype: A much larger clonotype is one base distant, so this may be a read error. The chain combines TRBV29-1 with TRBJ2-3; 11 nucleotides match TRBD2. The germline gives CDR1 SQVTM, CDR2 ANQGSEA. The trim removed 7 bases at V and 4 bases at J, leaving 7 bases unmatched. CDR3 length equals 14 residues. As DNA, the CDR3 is TGCAGCGGGCTCAGACTAGCGGGATCAGATACGCAGTATTTT. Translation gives CSGLRLAGSDTQYF.

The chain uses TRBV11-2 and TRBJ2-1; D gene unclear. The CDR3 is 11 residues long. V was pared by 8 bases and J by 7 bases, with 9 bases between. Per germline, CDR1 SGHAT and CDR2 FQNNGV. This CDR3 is CASVGANEQFF. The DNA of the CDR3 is TGTGCCAGCGTCGGAGCGAATGAGCAGTTCTTC.

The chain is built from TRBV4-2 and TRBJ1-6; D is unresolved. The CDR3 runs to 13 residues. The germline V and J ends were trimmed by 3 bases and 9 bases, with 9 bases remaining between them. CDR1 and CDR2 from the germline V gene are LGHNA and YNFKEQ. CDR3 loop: CASSQGHGSPLHF. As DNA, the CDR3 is TGTGCCAGCAGCCAGGGTCATGGTTCACCCCTCCACTTT.

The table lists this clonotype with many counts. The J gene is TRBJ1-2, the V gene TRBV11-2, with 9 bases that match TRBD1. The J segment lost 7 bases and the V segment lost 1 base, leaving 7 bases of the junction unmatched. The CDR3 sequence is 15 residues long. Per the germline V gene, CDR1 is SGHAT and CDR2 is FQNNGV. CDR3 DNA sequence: TGTGCCAGCAGCTTAGCCTGGACAGGGGTGGGTGGCTACACCTTC. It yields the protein CASSLAWTGVGGYTF. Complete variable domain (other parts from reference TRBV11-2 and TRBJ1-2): EAGVAQSPRYKIIEKRQSVAFWCNPISGHATLYWYQQILGQGPKLLIQFQNNGVVDDSQLPKDRFSAERLKGVDSTLKIQPAKLEDSAVYLCASSLAWTGVGGYTFGSGTRLTVV.

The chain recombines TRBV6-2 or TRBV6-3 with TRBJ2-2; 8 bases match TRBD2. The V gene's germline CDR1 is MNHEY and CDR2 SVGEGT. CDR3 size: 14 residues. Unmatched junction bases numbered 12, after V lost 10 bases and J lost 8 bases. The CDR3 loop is CATGLAGDAGELFF. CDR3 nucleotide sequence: TGTGCCACCGGCCTAGCGGGTGATGCTGGGGAGCTGTTTTTT.

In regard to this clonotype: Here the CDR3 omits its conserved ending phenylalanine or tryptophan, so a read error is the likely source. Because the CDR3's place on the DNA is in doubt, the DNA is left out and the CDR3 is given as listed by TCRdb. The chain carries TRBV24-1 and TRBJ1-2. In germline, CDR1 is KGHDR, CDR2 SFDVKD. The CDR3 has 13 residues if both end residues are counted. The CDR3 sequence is CVTSDPGYYGYTC.

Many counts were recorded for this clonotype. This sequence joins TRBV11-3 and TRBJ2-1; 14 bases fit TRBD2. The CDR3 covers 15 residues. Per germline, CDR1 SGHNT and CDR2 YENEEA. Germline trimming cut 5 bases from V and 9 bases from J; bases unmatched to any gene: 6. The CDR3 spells CASSAGLAGAGEQFF. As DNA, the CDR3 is TGTGCCAGCAGCGCGGGACTAGCGGGAGCTGGTGAGCAGTTCTTC.

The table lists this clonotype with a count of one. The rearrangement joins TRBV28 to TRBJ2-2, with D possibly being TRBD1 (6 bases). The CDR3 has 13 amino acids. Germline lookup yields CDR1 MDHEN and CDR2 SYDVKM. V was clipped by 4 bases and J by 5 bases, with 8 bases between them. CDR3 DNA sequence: TGTGCCAGCAGTTCTAGGGGGACCGGGGAGCTGTTTTTT. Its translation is CASSSRGTGELFF.

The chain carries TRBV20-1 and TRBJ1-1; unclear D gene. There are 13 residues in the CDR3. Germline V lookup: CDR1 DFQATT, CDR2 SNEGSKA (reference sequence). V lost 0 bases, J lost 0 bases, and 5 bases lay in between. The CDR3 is CSAREILNTEAFF. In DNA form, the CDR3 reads TGCAGTGCTAGAGAGATCCTGAACACTGAAGCTTTCTTT.

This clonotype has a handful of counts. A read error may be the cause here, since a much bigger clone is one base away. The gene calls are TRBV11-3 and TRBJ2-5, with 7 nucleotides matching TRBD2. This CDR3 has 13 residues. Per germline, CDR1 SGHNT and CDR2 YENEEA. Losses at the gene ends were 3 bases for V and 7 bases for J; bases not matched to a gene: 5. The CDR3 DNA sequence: TGTGCCAGCAGCTTTTGGCCGGGGGGGACCCAGTACTTC. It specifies CASSFWPGGTQYF.

The CDR3 protein is CTSSLDRGDTQYF. The DNA of the CDR3 is TGTACCAGCAGCTTAGACAGGGGGGATACGCAGTATTTT. The gene calls are TRBV7-2 and TRBJ2-3; 8 bases are shared with TRBD1. The length of the CDR3 is 13 residues. Germline V gene data show CDR1 as SGHTA and CDR2 as FQGNSA. Trimming removed 1 base from V and 6 bases from J; junction bases left unmatched: 0.

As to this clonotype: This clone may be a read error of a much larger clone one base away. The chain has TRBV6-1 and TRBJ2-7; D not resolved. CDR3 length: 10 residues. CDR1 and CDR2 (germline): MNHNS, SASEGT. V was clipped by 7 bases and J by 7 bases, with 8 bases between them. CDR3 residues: CASTSGEQYF. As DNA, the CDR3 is TGTGCCAGCACATCCGGGGAGCAGTACTTC.

The CDR3: CASSRGRDCAQPQHF. The DNA of the CDR3 is TGTGCCAGCAGCCGGGGCCGAGACTGTGCTCAGCCCCAGCATTTT. V gene TRBV7-8 combines with J gene TRBJ1-5, with a possible D match to TRBD1 (5 bases). V lost 5 bases, J lost 6 bases, and 17 bases lay in between. The CDR3 contains 15 residues. Germline values: CDR1 SGHVS, CDR2 FQNEAQ.

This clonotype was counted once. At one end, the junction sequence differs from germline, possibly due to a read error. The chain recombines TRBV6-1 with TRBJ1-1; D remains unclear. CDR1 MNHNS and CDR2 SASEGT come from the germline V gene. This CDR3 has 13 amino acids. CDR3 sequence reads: CACSGLMNTEALF. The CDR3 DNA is TGCGCCTGCAGTGGACTGATGAACACTGAAGCTCTCTTT.

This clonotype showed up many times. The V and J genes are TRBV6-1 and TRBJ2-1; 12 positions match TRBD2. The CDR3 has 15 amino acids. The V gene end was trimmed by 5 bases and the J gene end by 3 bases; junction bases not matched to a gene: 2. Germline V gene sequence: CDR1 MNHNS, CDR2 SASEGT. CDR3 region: CASSRTSGNYNEQFF. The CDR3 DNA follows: TGTGCCAGCAGTCGGACTAGCGGGAACTACAATGAGCAGTTCTTC.

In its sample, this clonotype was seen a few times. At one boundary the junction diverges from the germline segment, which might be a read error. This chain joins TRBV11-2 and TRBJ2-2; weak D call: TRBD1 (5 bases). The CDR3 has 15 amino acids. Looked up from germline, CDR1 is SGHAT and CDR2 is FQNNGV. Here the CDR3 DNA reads TGTGCCAGTAGCTTATGGACATGGAACACCGGGGAGCTGTTTTTT. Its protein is CASSLWTWNTGELFF.

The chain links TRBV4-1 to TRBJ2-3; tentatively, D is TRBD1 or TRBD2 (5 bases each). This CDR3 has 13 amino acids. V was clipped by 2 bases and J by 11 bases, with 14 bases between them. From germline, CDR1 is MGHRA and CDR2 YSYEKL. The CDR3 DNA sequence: TGCGCCAGCAGCCAAAGTTCACCTGGGGGGCAGTATTTT. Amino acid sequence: CASSQSSPGGQYF.